This T cell receptor beta chain was recorded in a study of memory CD4+ T cells and cytomegalovirus serostatus. Study outcomes and limitations: Of approximately 150 reported CMV TCRbeta sequences, 65 to 85 were found in memory CD4+ repertoires.

The sort gate was single viable CD3+CD4+CD8-CD45RO+ cells for memory CD4+ T cells. Serostatus was set by detecting CMV pp150, pp28, p38, p52 IgG. Positive selection with CD4 microbeads enriched total CD4+ T cells. To note about this clone: The antigen is undetermined.

The CDR3 is 15 residues long. CDR1 is LGHNA and CDR2 is YSLEER in the germline V gene. The V and J ends lost 0 bases and 2 bases respectively, with 11 bases between them. How the authors handled the data: After removing out-of-frame reads, over 2 million distinct TCRbeta sequences remained. Profiled with immunoSEQ multiplex PCR; TCRdb holds only in-frame clones, not every one. V, J and clone size derive from that table, while D and trimming were established from the DNA sequence. The profile covers around 99,000 clones, with 80% appearing a single time and 3.6% taken by the ten largest. Sequenced: memory CD4+ T cells from blood. The clonotype originates from an adult in good health and CMV-seropositive. The chain employs TRBV4-3 and TRBJ2-7, with unresolved D. CDR3 sequence (DNA): TGCGCCAGCAGCCAAGAAGCTTTTGGGGCCTACGAGCAGTACTTC. It codes for CASSQEAFGAYEQYF.